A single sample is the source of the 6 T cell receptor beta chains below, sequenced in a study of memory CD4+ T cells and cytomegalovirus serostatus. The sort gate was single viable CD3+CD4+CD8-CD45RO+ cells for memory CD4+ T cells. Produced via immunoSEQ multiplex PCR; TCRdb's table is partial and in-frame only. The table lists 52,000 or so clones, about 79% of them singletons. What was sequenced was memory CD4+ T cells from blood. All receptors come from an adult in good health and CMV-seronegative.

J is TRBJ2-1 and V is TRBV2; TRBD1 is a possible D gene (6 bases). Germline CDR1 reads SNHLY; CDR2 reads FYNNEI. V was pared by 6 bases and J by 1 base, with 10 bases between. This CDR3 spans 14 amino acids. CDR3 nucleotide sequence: TGTGCCAGCAGCCTAGGGGGTTCCTACAATGAGCAGTTCTTC. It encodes CASSLGGSYNEQFF.

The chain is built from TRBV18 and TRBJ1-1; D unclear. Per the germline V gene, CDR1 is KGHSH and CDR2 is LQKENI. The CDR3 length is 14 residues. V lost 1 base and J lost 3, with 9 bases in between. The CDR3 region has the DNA TGTGCCAGCTCACCACAGGGTGCGGACACTGAAGCTTTCTTT. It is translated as CASSPQGADTEAFF.

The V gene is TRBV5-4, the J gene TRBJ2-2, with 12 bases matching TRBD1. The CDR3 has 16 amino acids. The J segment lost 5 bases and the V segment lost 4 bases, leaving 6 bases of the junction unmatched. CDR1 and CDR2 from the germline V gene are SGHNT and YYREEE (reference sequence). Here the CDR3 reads CASSEGTGGRTGELFF. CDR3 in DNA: TGTGCCAGCAGCGAAGGGACAGGGGGCCGAACCGGGGAGCTGTTTTTT. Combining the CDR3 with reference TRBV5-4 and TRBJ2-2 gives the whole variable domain ETGVTQSPTHLIKTRGQQVTLRCSSQSGHNTVSWYQQALGQGPQFIFQYYREEENGRGNFPPRFSGLQFPNYSSELNVNALELDDSALYLCASSEGTGGRTGELFFGEGSRLTVL.

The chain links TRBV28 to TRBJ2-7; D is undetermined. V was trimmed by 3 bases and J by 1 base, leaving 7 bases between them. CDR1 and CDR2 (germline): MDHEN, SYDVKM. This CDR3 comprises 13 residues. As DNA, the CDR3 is TGTGCCAGCAGTTTTTCTTGGTCCTACGAGCAGTACTTC. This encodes CASSFSWSYEQYF.

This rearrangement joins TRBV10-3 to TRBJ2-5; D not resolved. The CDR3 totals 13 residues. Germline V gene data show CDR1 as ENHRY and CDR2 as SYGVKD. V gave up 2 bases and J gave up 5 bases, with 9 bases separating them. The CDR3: CAISEGGVETQYF. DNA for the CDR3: TGTGCCATCAGTGAGGGCGGCGTGGAGACCCAGTACTTC.

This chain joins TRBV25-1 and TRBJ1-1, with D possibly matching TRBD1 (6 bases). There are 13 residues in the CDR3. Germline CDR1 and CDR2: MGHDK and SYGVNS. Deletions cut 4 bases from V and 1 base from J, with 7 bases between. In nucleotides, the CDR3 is TGTGCCAGCAGTGGGACAGCGAACACTGAAGCTTTCTTT. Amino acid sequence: CASSGTANTEAFF.